The T cell receptor beta chain under discussion was sequenced for a study of blood T cells in healthy people across ages. This clonotype has a count of ten or more. A sample-barcoded 5' primer and a J-beta primer mix were used in a second PCR of about 7 to 12 cycles. TCRdb itself ran the 5' RACE reads through MiXCR, one entry per CDR3 protein. This sample has over 1,200,000 distinct CDR3 sequences, with roughly 60% found just once. The CDR3 consists of 16 residues. The germline V gene has CDR1 PRHDT and CDR2 FYEKMQ (reference sequence). V gave up 8 bases and J gave up 0 bases, with 14 bases separating them.

Sequences were obtained from blood. The clonotype originates from a man aged 18 to 30 in good health. This chain links TRBV13 with TRBJ2-6, with D unclear. The CDR3 here is CASRVFNPSGANVLTF. The CDR3 coding sequence is TGTGCCAGCCGAGTTTTTAACCCCTCTGGGGCCAACGTCCTGACTTTC.